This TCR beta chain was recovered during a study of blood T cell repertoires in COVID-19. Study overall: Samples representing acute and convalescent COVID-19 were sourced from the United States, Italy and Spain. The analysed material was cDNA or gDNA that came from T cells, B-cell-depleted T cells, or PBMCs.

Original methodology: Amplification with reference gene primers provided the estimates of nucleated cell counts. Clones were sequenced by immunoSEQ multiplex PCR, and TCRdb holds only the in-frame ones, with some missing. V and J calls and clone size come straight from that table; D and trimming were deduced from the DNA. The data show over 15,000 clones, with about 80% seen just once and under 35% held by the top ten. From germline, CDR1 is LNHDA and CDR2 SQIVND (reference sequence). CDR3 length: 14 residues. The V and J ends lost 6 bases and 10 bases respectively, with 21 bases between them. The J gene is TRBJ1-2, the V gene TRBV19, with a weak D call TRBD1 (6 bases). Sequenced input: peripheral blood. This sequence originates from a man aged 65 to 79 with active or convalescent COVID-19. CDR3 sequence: CASRKGGPLDDYTF. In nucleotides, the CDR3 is TGTGCCAGTAGGAAAGGGGGACCCCTGGACGACTACACCTTC.